This T cell receptor beta chain was recovered during a study of blood T cell repertoires in COVID-19. For the study at large: Sample material is recorded as cDNA or gDNA derived from T cells, B-cell-depleted T cells, or PBMCs.

J was trimmed by 6 bases and V by 4 bases; bases with no gene match: 8. The germline V gene has CDR1 SGHDT and CDR2 YYEEEE. The CDR3 sequence is 14 residues long. Data came from immunoSEQ multiplex PCR; TCRdb stores just in-frame clones and leaves some out. The table records tens of thousands of clones, about nine tenths of them present only once. Seattle patient enrollment occurred during active infection, with longitudinal follow-up thereafter. This sequence originates from a man in his forties with COVID-19, enrolled during active disease. The specimen was peripheral blood. The rearrangement links TRBV5-6 to TRBJ2-3, with 7 bases identical to TRBD2. The CDR3, as DNA: TGTGCCAGCAGCGGAGGACTAGGGTTGGATACGCAGTATTTT. Its translation: CASSGGLGLDTQYF.